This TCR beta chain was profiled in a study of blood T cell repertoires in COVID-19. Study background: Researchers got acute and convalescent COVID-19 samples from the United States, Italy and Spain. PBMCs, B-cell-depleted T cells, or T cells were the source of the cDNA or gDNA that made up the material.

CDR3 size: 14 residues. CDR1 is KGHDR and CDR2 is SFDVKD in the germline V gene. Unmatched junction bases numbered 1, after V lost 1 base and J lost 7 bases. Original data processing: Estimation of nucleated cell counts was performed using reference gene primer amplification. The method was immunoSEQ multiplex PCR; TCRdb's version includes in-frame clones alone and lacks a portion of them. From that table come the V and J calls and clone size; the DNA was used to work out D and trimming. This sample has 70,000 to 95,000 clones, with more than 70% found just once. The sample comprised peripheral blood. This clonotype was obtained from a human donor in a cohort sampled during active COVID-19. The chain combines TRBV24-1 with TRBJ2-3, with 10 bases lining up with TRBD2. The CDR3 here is CATSDFSGGNTQYF. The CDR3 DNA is TGTGCCACCAGTGATTTTAGCGGGGGGAATACGCAGTATTTT.